This entry lists 22 T cell receptor beta chains sequenced from one sample in a study of shared clonotypes between healthy human individuals. Data came from immunoSEQ multiplex PCR; TCRdb stores just in-frame clones and leaves some out. The sample yields hundreds of thousands of clones, around 86% seen once. The sample was memory CD8+ T cells sorted from blood. Specified subset: CD45RO+ cells pooled with CCR7-negative TemRA cells. All receptors derive from a man between 18 and 29 years old in good health.

The chain links TRBV5-1 to TRBJ2-1, with 7 nucleotides matching TRBD2. The ends lost 4 bases at V and 8 bases at J; junction bases unmatched: 9. This CDR3 contains 14 residues. CDR1 and CDR2 from the germline V gene are SGHRS and YFSETQ. CDR3 region: CASSPGTTSHEQFF. In DNA form, the CDR3 reads TGCGCCAGCAGCCCCGGGACTACCTCCCATGAGCAGTTCTTC.

V is TRBV7-9 and J is TRBJ2-3; 11 nucleotides match TRBD2. There are 18 residues in the CDR3. The germline V gene encodes CDR1 SEHNR and CDR2 FQNEAQ (reference sequence). The J segment lost 2 bases and the V segment lost 5 bases, leaving 12 bases of the junction unmatched. This chain's CDR3 is CASSALLAGGQFTDTQYF. In DNA form, the CDR3 reads TGTGCCAGCAGCGCTCTCCTAGCGGGAGGACAATTCACAGATACGCAGTATTTT. The complete variable domain, with remaining parts taken from reference TRBV7-9 and TRBJ2-3, reads DTGVSQNPRHKITKRGQNVTFRCDPISEHNRLYWYRQTLGQGPEFLTYFQNEAQLEKSRLLSDRFSAERPKGSFSTLEIQRTEQGDSAMYLCASSALLAGGQFTDTQYFGPGTRLTVL.

This sequence joins TRBV7-6 and TRBJ2-2; 12 bases agree with TRBD2. The CDR3 runs to 20 residues. The J segment lost 6 bases and the V segment lost 2 bases, leaving 16 bases of the junction unmatched. Germline V gene data show CDR1 as SGHVS and CDR2 as FNYEAQ. The CDR3 DNA follows: TGTGCCAGCAGCTTACATCGAGGGCTAGCGGGAGGGCCGCTAGCCGGGGAGCTGTTTTTT. Amino acid sequence: CASSLHRGLAGGPLAGELFF. Drawing the rest from reference TRBV7-6 and TRBJ2-2, the complete variable domain is GAGVSQSPRYKVTKRGQDVALRCDPISGHVSLYWYRQALGQGPEFLTYFNYEAQQDKSGLPNDRFSAERPEGSISTLTIQRTEQRDSAMYRCASSLHRGLAGGPLAGELFFGEGSRLTVL.

The CDR3 bases are TGTGCCAGCAGCCGGGGACAGACTAACTATGGCTACACCTTC. Encoded protein: CASSRGQTNYGYTF. The chain couples TRBV7-9 to TRBJ1-2; 7 bases line up with TRBD1. V lost 5 bases to trimming and J lost 0 bases; unmatched junction nucleotides: 3. Germline values: CDR1 SEHNR, CDR2 FQNEAQ (reference sequence). The CDR3 is 14 residues long.

V usage is TRBV5-4 and J usage is TRBJ2-3; a weak D match, TRBD2 (5 bases). Looked up from germline, CDR1 is SGHNT and CDR2 is YYREEE (reference sequence). There are 14 residues in the CDR3. The V gene lost 4 bases and the J gene lost 4 bases, with 13 bases spanning the gap. The CDR3 reads CASSGLLEADTQYF. The CDR3 DNA sequence: TGTGCCAGCAGCGGCTTACTAGAAGCAGATACGCAGTATTTT.

This chain uses TRBV7-9 with TRBJ2-5, with no clear D. Between the trimmed V and J ends, which lost 1 base and 9 bases, there was a span of 12 bases. The V gene's germline CDR1 is SEHNR and CDR2 FQNEAQ (reference sequence). CDR3 length: 13 amino acids. The CDR3, as DNA: TGTGCCAGCAGCTTAGAAGGCACGGTGGCCCAGTACTTC. The encoded protein is CASSLEGTVAQYF.

The CDR3 DNA reads TGTGCCAGCAGTTTAGTGACAGGTTCCTATGGCTACACCTTC. Encoded protein: CASSLVTGSYGYTF. The genes are TRBV28 and TRBJ1-2; maybe TRBD1 (6 bases). The CDR3 runs 14 residues. CDR1 MDHEN and CDR2 SYDVKM come from the germline V gene. The germline V and J ends were trimmed by 2 bases and 4 bases, with 11 bases remaining between them.

The chain uses TRBV6-6 and TRBJ2-7; a possible D gene is TRBD1 (6 bases). Germline V gives CDR1 MNHNY, CDR2 SVGAGI (reference sequence). V shed 6 bases and J shed 5 bases, with 23 bases lying between them. The CDR3 contains 16 residues. CDR3 in DNA: TGTGCCAGCAGCGAACTTGGGGGCCCCAAGGCCGACGAGCAGTACTTC. Translating it yields CASSELGGPKADEQYF.

As for this clone: Other nucleotide sequences from this sample produce the same CDR3. This chain connects TRBV7-9 to TRBJ2-3; 7 bases align to TRBD1. Trimming cost V 5 bases and J 1 base; bases outside gene matches: 3. Germline CDR1 reads SEHNR; CDR2 reads FQNEAQ (reference sequence). CDR3 length equals 14 residues. The CDR3 protein is CASSPGQGTDTQYF. CDR3 DNA sequence: TGTGCCAGCAGCCCTGGACAGGGCACAGATACGCAGTATTTT.

V and J are TRBV5-4 and TRBJ2-7; 11 bases are a match to TRBD1. V was pared by 5 bases and J by 3 bases, with 7 bases of the junction left unmatched. The CDR3 is 15 amino acids. CDR1 and CDR2 (germline): SGHNT, YYREEE (reference sequence). DNA of the CDR3: TGTGCCAGCAGTCAAGGACAGGGGGCGAGCTACGAGCAGTACTTC. As protein: CASSQGQGASYEQYF.

The CDR3 loop reads CAISFRGPEYEQYF. CDR3 in DNA: TGTGCCATCAGTTTCCGGGGCCCGGAATACGAGCAGTACTTC. The genes are TRBV10-3 and TRBJ2-7; D tentatively fits TRBD1 or TRBD2 (5 bases each). The length of the CDR3 is 14 residues. Per germline, CDR1 ENHRY and CDR2 SYGVKD. V lost 5 bases and J lost 4, with 15 bases in between.

The CDR3 DNA sequence: TGTGCCAGCAGCTTAATGGGGGACACTGAAGCTTTCTTT. Protein sequence: CASSLMGDTEAFF. This rearrangement joins TRBV7-3 to TRBJ1-1, with a weak D call TRBD1 (5 bases). Looked up from germline, CDR1 is SGHTA and CDR2 is FQGTGA. Trimming stripped 1 base from V and 3 bases from J, with 6 bases between. The CDR3 is 13 amino acids.

This sequence joins TRBV5-6 and TRBJ2-3; D not certain. V was shortened by 3 bases and J by 4 bases, with 6 bases between the two germline ends. The CDR3 sequence is 12 residues long. Germline-derived CDR1 and CDR2 are SGHDT and YYEEEE. The CDR3 DNA follows: TGTGCCAGCAGCTGGAGACCAGATACGCAGTATTTT. It is translated as CASSWRPDTQYF.

Ten or more counts support this clone. The chain joins TRBV30 to TRBJ2-5, with 9 nucleotides matching TRBD2. The CDR3 is made up of 13 amino acids. Germline V gene lookup returns CDR1 GTSNPN and CDR2 SVGIG (reference sequence). Trimming at V came to 8 bases and at J to 5 bases, leaving 9 bases not matched to a gene. DNA for the CDR3: TGTGCCCTTTTAGCGGGAGAGGGTGAGACCCAGTACTTC. Translating gives CALLAGEGETQYF.

The chain has TRBV5-1 and TRBJ1-5; 7 nucleotides agree with TRBD1. Germline assignment: CDR1 SGHRS and CDR2 YFSETQ. Unmatched junction bases numbered 8, after V lost 5 bases and J lost 6 bases. The CDR3 contains 14 residues. The CDR3: CASRLRGQVQPQHF. Written as DNA, the CDR3 is TGCGCCAGCAGGCTGAGGGGGCAGGTTCAGCCCCAGCATTTT.

J is TRBJ1-1 and V is TRBV28; a possible D gene is TRBD1 (5 bases). V dropped 6 bases and J dropped 1 base, with 12 bases sitting between them. The CDR3 is made up of 14 amino acids. The germline CDR1 and CDR2 sequences are MDHEN and SYDVKM. The CDR3 loop reads CASRTYGGNTEAFF. Here the CDR3 DNA reads TGTGCCAGCAGGACCTACGGGGGGAACACTGAAGCTTTCTTT.

As concerns this clone: With a far larger clone one base away, a read error is the likely cause. This same CDR3 is encoded by further DNA sequences in the sample. The V gene is TRBV27, the J gene TRBJ2-7; TRBD2 agrees at 10 bases. V lost 6 bases and J lost 5; bases outside the gene matches: 13. Germline V CDR1 and CDR2: MNHEY, SMNVEV (reference sequence). CDR3 length equals 16 residues. In DNA form, the CDR3 reads TGTGCCAGCAGCTCCCTTTTACTAGCGGGATCCCACGAGCAGTACTTC. Translated: CASSSLLLAGSHEQYF.

The table lists this clone with a count of one. The chain combines TRBV7-9 with TRBJ2-5, with TRBD2 as a possible D gene (7 bases). The CDR3 consists of 16 residues. V was cut by 0 bases and J by 2 bases, with 13 bases left in between. CDR1 SEHNR and CDR2 FQNEAQ come from the germline V gene (reference sequence). CDR3 region: CASSLALGGGQETQYF. The CDR3 DNA follows: TGTGCCAGCAGCTTAGCGTTAGGGGGGGGTCAAGAGACCCAGTACTTC. The full variable domain, rest sourced from reference TRBV7-9 and TRBJ2-5, is DTGVSQNPRHKITKRGQNVTFRCDPISEHNRLYWYRQTLGQGPEFLTYFQNEAQLEKSRLLSDRFSAERPKGSFSTLEIQRTEQGDSAMYLCASSLALGGGQETQYFGPGTRLLVL.

This clone appeared once. The V call is TRBV2, the J call TRBJ2-7; TRBD1 is a possible D gene (6 bases). This CDR3 spans 14 amino acids. The V and J ends lost 0 bases and 2 bases respectively, with 8 bases between them. From germline, CDR1 is SNHLY and CDR2 FYNNEI. The CDR3 is CASSEAAGAYEQYF. The CDR3 bases are TGTGCCAGCAGTGAAGCAGCAGGGGCCTACGAGCAGTACTTC.

This clone appeared a single time. The chain couples TRBV10-3 to TRBJ1-4; 8 bases align to TRBD1. This CDR3 has 17 residues. The trim removed 2 bases at V and 2 bases at J, leaving 7 bases unmatched. The germline gives CDR1 ENHRY, CDR2 SYGVKD. CDR3 amino acids: CAISEPTYRGTNEKLFF. CDR3 nucleotides: TGTGCCATCAGTGAGCCCACTTACAGGGGGACTAATGAAAAACTGTTTTTT.

This chain joins TRBV6-5 and TRBJ1-2; D may be TRBD1 (6 bases). CDR3 length: 13 amino acids. From germline, CDR1 is MNHEY and CDR2 SVGAGI. Trimming left V 6 bases short and J 0 bases short, with 8 bases between. Here the CDR3 reads CASRDRPNYGYTF. CDR3 bases: TGTGCCAGCAGGGACAGACCTAACTATGGCTACACCTTC.

The V call is TRBV2, the J call TRBJ2-5, with 10 positions matching TRBD1. This CDR3 has 16 residues. Germline CDR1 is SNHLY and CDR2 is FYNNEI. Trimming removed 4 bases from V and 1 base from J; junction bases left unmatched: 6. In DNA form, the CDR3 reads TGTGCCAGCAGTGTAATGGGACAGGGGTCCCAAGAGACCCAGTACTTC. This translates into CASSVMGQGSQETQYF.